This T cell receptor (beta chain) was captured by sequencing in a study of blood T cell repertoires in COVID-19. In the study overall: Collection of acute and convalescent COVID-19 samples took place in the United States, Italy and Spain. PBMCs, B-cell-depleted T cells, or T cells were the source of the cDNA or gDNA that made up the material.

This CDR3 contains 14 residues. Trimming took off 4 bases at V and 4 bases at J, with 13 bases between the two ends. Germline CDR1 is SGHNT and CDR2 is YYREEE (reference sequence). TCRdb's table, derived via immunoSEQ multiplex PCR, lists solely in-frame clones and lacks some. The top ten clones hold around 5.9% of a sample with about 320,000 clones, about 85% of them seen once. The chain uses TRBV5-4 and TRBJ2-3; D perhaps matches TRBD2 (5 bases). The receptor was isolated from a woman aged 25-40 years who had recovered from COVID-19. Material for sequencing was PBMCs or T cells enriched from blood (not recorded which). Here the CDR3 DNA reads TGTGCCAGCAGCCCCTCGACCGGGGCAGATACGCAGTATTTT. Its protein is CASSPSTGADTQYF.